This TCR beta chain was found in a study of cytomegalovirus exposure and HLA in healthy donors. This clone was observed once. Its target is not known. Use of 60 Vbeta and 13 Jbeta primers characterized the PCR. Method: immunoSEQ multiplex PCR; TCRdb's copy keeps in-frame clones and lacks some. The sample includes under 200,000 clones, around four fifths of them seen just once. Study results and caveats: Upon later analysis, TCR association rates were observed to vary by HLA locus, being highest for DRB1 and lowest for HLA-C. Specific recognition of CMV antigens was confirmed in vitro for a few chains (all CMV-associated). Most subjects had HLA-A and HLA-B alleles reportedly predicted accurately by TCR beta sequences.

The sequenced sample consisted of PBMCs. This sequence originates from a man between 18 and 29 years old in good health and CMV-seronegative.

The CDR3: CASSPDRGIYNEQFF. DNA for the CDR3: TGTGCCAGCAGTCCCGACAGGGGGATTTACAATGAGCAGTTCTTC. The chain employs TRBV6-5 and TRBJ2-1, with 9 positions matching TRBD1. Germline lookup yields CDR1 MNHEY and CDR2 SVGAGI. The CDR3 runs to 15 residues. Trimming at V came to 5 bases and at J to 4 bases, leaving 6 bases not matched to a gene.